This T cell receptor beta chain was captured by sequencing in a study of T-cell reconstitution after alpha-beta-depleted transplantation in children. Notes on this clonotype: Its specificity is not known.

Study-level findings and limits: Newly produced T cells mostly accounted for T-cell counts and diversity one year post-transplant. For some patients, TCRbeta diversity was high at day 60 because of recipient T cells and thymic progenitors that survived. Approximately two months post-transplant, alpha-beta T cells reportedly originated from several hundred expanded graft clones.

The germline gives CDR1 DFQATT, CDR2 SNEGSKA (reference sequence). The length of the CDR3 is 13 residues. The V segment lost 3 bases and the J segment 4 bases; nucleotides outside the gene matches: 5. For TCRbeta, the library was prepared with unique molecular identifiers. MiXCR, applied by TCRdb to the PCR reads, yields one record per CDR3 protein. The repertoire holds 580,000 or so distinct CDR3 sequences, with roughly 24% as singletons. The specimen was PBMCs, mostly from graft donor cells, collected 360 days after TCRalphabeta/CD19-depleted stem cell transplant. The genes are TRBV20-1 and TRBJ1-2; TRBD1 aligns across 7 bases. The TCR comes from a boy in the first two years of life who had a stem cell transplant for acute myeloid leukemia, so the T cells may come from the graft donor. The CDR3 loop is CSARVGTVYGYTF. For the CDR3, the DNA is TGCAGTGCTAGGGTGGGGACAGTCTATGGCTACACCTTC.